The source of this T cell receptor (beta chain) is a study of monozygotic twins with inflammatory bowel disease. Regarding the study as a whole: IBD patients shared fewer clonotypes with other individuals than healthy twins, especially patients with disease activity signs. The analysis did not separate different T cell subtypes.

The germline V gene encodes CDR1 MNHEY and CDR2 SMNVEV (reference sequence). This CDR3 is 15 amino acids long. With respect to this clonotype: No antigen is known for it.

It was 3,000 to 4,000 ng of total RNA that each TCR library used. TCRdb reprocessed the 5' RACE reads, keeping one entry per CDR3 protein, no DNA. The ten top clones account for under 3.5%, within a sample of about 160,000 distinct CDR3 sequences. The V call is TRBV27, the J call TRBJ1-5; TCRdb reports TRBD1, a call that lacks DNA to check it against. Sequencing was performed on blood. The TCR originated in a human donor with ulcerative colitis or Crohn's disease, or a healthy co-twin of an affected twin (not recorded which). The CDR3 region is CASRTRTGHDQPQHF.